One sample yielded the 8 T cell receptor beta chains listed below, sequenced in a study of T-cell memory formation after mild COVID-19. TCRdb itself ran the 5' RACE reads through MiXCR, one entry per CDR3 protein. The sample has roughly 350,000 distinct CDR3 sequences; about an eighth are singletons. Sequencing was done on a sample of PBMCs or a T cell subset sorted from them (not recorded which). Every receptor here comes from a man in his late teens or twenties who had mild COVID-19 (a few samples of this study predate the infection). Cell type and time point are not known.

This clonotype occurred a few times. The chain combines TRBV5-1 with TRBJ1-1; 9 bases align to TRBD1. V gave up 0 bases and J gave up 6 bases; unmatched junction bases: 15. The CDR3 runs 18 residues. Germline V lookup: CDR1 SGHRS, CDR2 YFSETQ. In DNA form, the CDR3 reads TGCGCCAGCAGCTTGGCACGGGACAGGGAAAACCCCAACGCTGAAGCTTTCTTT. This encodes CASSLARDRENPNAEAFF. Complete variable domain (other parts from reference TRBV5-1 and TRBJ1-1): KAGVTQTPRYLIKTRGQQVTLSCSPISGHRSVSWYQQTPGQGLQFLFEYFSETQRNKGNFPGRFSGRQFSNSRSEMNVSTLELGDSALYLCASSLARDRENPNAEAFFGQGTRLTVV.

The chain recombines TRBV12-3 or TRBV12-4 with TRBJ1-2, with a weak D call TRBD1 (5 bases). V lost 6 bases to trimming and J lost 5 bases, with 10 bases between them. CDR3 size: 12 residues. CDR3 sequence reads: CASRNRSYGYTF. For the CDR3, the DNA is TGTGCCAGCAGGAACAGGAGTTATGGCTACACCTTC.

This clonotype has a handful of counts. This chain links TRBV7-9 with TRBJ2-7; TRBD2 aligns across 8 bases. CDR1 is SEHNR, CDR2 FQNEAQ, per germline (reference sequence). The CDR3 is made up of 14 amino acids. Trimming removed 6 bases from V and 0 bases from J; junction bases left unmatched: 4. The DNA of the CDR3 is TGTGCCAGCAGTCGGCGGGGGGACTCCTACGAGCAGTACGTC. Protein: CASSRRGDSYEQYV.

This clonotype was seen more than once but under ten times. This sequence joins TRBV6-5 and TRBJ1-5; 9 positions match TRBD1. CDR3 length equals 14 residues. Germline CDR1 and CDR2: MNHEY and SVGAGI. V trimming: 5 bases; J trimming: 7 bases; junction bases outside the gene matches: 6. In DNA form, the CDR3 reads TGTGCCAGCAGTCGGGGACAGGGAGGACAGCCCCAGCATTTT. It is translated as CASSRGQGGQPQHF.

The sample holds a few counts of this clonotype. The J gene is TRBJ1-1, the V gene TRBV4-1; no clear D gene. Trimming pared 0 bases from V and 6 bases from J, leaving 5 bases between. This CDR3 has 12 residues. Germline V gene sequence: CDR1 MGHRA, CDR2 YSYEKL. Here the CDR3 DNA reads TGCGCCAGCAGCCAAGATACCCCTGAAGCTTTCTTT. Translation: CASSQDTPEAFF.

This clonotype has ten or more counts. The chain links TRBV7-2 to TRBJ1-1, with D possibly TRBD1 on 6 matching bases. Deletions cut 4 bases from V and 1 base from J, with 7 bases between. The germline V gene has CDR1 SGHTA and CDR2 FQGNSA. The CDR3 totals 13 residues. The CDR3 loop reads CASSSGANTEAFF. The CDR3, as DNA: TGTGCCAGCAGCTCGGGGGCGAACACTGAAGCTTTCTTT.

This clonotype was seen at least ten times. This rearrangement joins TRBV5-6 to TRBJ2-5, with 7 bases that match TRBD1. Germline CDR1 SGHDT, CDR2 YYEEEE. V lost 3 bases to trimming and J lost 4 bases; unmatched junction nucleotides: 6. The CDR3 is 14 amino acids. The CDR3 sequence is CASSWATGRETQYF. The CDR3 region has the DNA TGTGCCAGCAGCTGGGCGACAGGGCGAGAGACCCAGTACTTC.

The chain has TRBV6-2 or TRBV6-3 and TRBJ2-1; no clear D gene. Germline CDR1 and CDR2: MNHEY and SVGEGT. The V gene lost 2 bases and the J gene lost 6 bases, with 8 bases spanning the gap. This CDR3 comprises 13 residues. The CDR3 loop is CASSYGTPNEQFF. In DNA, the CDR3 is TGTGCCAGCAGTTACGGTACTCCCAATGAGCAGTTCTTC.